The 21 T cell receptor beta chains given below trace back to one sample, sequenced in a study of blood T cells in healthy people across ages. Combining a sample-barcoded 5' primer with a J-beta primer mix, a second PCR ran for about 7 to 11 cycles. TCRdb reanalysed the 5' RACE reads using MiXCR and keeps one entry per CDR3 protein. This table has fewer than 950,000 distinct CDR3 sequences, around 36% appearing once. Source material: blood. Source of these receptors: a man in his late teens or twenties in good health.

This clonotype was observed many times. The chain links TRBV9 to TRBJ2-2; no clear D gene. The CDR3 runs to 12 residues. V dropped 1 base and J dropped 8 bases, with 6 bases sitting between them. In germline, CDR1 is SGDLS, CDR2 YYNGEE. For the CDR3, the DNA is TGTGCCAGCAGCGTATCACGGGGGGAGCTGTTTTTT. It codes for CASSVSRGELFF.

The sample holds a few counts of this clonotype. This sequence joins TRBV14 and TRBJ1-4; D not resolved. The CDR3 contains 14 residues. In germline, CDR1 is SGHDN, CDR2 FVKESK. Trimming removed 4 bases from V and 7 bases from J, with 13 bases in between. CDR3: CASSREAEIEKLFF. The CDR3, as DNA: TGTGCCAGCAGCCGGGAGGCAGAAATTGAAAAACTGTTTTTT.

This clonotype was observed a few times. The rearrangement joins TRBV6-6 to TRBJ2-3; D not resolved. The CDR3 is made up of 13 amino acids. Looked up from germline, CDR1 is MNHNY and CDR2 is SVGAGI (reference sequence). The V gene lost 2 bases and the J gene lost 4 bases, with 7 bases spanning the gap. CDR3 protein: CASSYGVADTQYF. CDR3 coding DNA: TGTGCCAGCAGTTACGGGGTGGCAGATACGCAGTATTTT.

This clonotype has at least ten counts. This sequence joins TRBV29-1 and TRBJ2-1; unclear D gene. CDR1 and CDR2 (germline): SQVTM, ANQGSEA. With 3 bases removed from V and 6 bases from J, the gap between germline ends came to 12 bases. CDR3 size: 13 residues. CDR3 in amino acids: CSVEGWETNEQFF. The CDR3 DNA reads TGCAGCGTTGAGGGGTGGGAAACCAATGAGCAGTTCTTC.

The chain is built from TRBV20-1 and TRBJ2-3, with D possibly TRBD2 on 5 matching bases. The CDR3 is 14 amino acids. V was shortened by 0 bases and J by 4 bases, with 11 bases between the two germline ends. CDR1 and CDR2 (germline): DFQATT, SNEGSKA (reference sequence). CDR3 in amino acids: CSAREVDGADTQYF. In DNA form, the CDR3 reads TGCAGTGCTAGAGAGGTTGACGGGGCAGATACGCAGTATTTT.

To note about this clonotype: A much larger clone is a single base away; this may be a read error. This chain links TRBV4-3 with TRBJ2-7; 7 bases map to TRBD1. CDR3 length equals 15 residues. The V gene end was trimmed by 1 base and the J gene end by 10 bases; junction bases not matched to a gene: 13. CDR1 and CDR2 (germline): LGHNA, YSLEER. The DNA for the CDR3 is TGCGCCAGCAGCCAAGGTCTTTTCGAAGGGGGCCCCCAGTACTTC. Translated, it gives CASSQGLFEGGPQYF.

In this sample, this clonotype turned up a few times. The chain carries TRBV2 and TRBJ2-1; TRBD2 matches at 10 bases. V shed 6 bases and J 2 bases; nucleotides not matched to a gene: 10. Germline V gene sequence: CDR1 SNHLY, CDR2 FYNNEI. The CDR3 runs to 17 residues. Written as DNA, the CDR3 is TGTGCCAGCAGGGCGCCCCTTCTAGCGGGGGCCTACAATGAGCAGTTCTTC. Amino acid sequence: CASRAPLLAGAYNEQFF.

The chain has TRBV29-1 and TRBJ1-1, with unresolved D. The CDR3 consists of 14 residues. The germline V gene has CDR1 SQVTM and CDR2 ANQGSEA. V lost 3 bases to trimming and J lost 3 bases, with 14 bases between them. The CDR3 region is CSVDIGDRDTEAFF. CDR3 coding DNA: TGCAGCGTTGACATCGGGGATCGGGACACTGAAGCTTTCTTT.

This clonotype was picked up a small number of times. The CDR3 loop reads CASSLNKGATQETQYF. The CDR3 DNA follows: TGTGCCAGCAGCTTGAACAAGGGGGCGACCCAAGAGACCCAGTACTTC. This rearrangement joins TRBV7-2 to TRBJ2-5, with TRBD1 matching over 7 bases. Germline V gene lookup returns CDR1 SGHTA and CDR2 FQGNSA. This CDR3 contains 16 residues. V lost 3 bases to trimming and J lost 1 base; unmatched junction nucleotides: 8.

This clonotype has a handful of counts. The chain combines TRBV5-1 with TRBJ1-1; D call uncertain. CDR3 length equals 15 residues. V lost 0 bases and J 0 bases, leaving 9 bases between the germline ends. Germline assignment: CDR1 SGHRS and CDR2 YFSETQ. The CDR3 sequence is CASSLVREVNTEAFF. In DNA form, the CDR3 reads TGCGCCAGCAGCTTGGTTCGGGAGGTGAACACTGAAGCTTTCTTT.

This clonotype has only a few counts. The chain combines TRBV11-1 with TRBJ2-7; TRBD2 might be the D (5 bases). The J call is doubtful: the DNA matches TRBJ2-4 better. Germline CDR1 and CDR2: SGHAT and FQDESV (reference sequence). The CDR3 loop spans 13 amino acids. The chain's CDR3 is CASSFGLENIQYF. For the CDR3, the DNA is TGTGCCAGCAGTTTCGGACTGGAAAACATTCAGTACTTC.

The CDR3 region is CASSLRTGATEAFF. The CDR3 nucleotides read TGTGCCAGCAGCCTAAGGACAGGGGCCACTGAAGCTTTCTTT. The chain couples TRBV12-3 or TRBV12-4 to TRBJ1-1; 9 nucleotides align to TRBD1. The CDR3 length is 14 residues. V shed 6 bases, J shed 4 bases, and the junction held 6 bases outside the gene matches.

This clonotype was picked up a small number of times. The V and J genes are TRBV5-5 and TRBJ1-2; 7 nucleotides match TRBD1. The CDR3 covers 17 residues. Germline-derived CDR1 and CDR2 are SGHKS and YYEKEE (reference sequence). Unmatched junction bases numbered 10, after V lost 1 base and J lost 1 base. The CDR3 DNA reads TGTGCCAGCAGCTTGTTGGCTGGAACAGGGGATAACTATGGCTACACCTTC. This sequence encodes CASSLLAGTGDNYGYTF.

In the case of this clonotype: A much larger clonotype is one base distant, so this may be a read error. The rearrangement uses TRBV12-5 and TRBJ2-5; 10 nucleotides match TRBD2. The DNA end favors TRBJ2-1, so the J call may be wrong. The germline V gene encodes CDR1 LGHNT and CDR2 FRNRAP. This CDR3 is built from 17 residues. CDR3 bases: TGTGCTAGTGGTTTGGTACAATTGGGACTAGCGCAAGAGACCCAGTTCTTC. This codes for CASGLVQLGLAQETQFF.

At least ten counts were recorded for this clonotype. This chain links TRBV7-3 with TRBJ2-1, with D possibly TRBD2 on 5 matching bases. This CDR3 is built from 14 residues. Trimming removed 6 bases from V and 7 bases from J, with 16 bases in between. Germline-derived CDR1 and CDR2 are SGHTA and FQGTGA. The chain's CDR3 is CASSLSGGGNEQFF. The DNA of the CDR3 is TGTGCCAGCAGTCTTTCTGGCGGCGGGAATGAGCAGTTCTTC.

CDR3 coding DNA: TGTGCCAGCAGTCTTACCGGGACAGGCCATAACTATGGCTACACCTTC. This codes for CASSLTGTGHNYGYTF. The V and J genes are TRBV27 and TRBJ1-2, with TRBD1 identical over 8 bases. The CDR3 has 16 residues. CDR1 is MNHEY and CDR2 is SMNVEV in the germline V gene (reference sequence). The trim removed 5 bases at V and 1 base at J, leaving 9 bases unmatched.

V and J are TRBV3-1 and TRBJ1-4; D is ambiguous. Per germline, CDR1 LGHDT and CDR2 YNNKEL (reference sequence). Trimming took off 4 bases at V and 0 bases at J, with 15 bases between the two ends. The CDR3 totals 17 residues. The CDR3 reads CASSRSDVGTTNEKLFF. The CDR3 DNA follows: TGTGCCAGCAGCCGGTCAGATGTCGGGACAACTAATGAAAAACTGTTTTTT.

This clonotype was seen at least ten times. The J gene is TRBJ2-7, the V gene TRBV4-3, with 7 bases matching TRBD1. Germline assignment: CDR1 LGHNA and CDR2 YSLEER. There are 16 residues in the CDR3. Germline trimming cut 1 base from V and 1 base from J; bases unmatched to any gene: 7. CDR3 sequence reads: CASSQGTGTASYEQYF. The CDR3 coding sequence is TGCGCCAGCAGCCAAGGGACCGGGACAGCTTCCTACGAGCAGTACTTC.

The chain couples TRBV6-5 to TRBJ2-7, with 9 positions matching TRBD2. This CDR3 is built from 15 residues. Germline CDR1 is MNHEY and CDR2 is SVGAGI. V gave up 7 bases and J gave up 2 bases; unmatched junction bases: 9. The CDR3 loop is CASKRTSGGPYEQYF. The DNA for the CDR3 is TGTGCCAGCAAGCGGACCAGCGGGGGGCCCTACGAGCAGTACTTC.

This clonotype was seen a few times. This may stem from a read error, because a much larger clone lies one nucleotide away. The CDR3 DNA is TGCAGTGCTAGAGAATCACAACACAATGAGCAGTACTTC. This codes for CSARESQHNEQYF. V usage is TRBV20-1 and J usage is TRBJ2-1; no clear D. The DNA end lines up better with TRBJ2-7; the J call may be wrong. The CDR3 length is 13 residues. Germline lookup yields CDR1 DFQATT and CDR2 SNEGSKA (reference sequence).

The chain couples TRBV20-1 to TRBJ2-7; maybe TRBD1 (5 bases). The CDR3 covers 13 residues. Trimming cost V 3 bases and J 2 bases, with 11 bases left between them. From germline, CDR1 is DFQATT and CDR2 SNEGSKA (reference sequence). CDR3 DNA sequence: TGCAGTGCTAGGACACCGGACACCTACGAGCAGTACTTC. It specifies CSARTPDTYEQYF.